This TCR beta chain is drawn from a study of blood T cell repertoires in COVID-19. In the study overall: T cells, B-cell-depleted T cells, or PBMCs provided the cDNA or gDNA that served as material.

CDR3 size: 15 residues. J lost 1 base, V lost 5 bases, and 8 bases had no gene match. Per germline, CDR1 MDHEN and CDR2 SYDVKM. This table comes from immunoSEQ multiplex PCR, and its TCRdb copy is limited to in-frame clones, with some not included. This sample carries 200,000 to 300,000 clones, over 75% of them seen once, and the ten largest clones take less than 10%. Sequenced input: peripheral blood. This sequence joins TRBV28 and TRBJ2-7; TRBD1 aligns across 7 bases. The sequence was collected from a human donor in a cohort sampled during active COVID-19. The CDR3 nucleotides read TGTGCCAGCAGTCGAGCCCGACAGGGATCCTACGAGCAGTACTTC. This sequence encodes CASSRARQGSYEQYF.